This T cell receptor (beta chain) was sequenced in a study of spatial heterogeneity in lung cancer. For the study at large: TCR and UMI combinations that were unique each appeared, on average, more than ten times in raw reads.

Study results and limitations: Detection of ubiquitous tumor TCRs in blood was higher at resection than follow-up.

In regard to this clonotype: The antigen is not known.

On each TCR cDNA molecule, a unique molecular identifier was present. TCRdb recomputed calls from the 5' RACE reads with MiXCR, one row per CDR3 protein. The repertoire holds around 75,000 distinct CDR3 sequences, with about 14% as singletons. Trimming took off 5 bases at V and 1 base at J, with 8 bases between the two ends. Germline-derived CDR1 and CDR2 are SEHNR and FQNEAQ (reference sequence). The CDR3 is 13 amino acids. Regarding time point: sample taken at primary tumor resection. Sequencing of whole RNA from tumor, nontumor lung or frozen PBMC involved no sorting. There were some 70 donors, all of them untreated patients with early-stage non-small cell lung cancer.

This receptor was obtained from a male donor with early-stage non-small cell lung cancer. The material was PBMCs, obtained at surgery. This chain uses TRBV7-9 with TRBJ1-1; D not resolved. CDR3 region: CASSHLGNTEAFF. In DNA form, the CDR3 reads TGTGCCAGCAGCCATTTGGGGAACACTGAAGCTTTCTTT.